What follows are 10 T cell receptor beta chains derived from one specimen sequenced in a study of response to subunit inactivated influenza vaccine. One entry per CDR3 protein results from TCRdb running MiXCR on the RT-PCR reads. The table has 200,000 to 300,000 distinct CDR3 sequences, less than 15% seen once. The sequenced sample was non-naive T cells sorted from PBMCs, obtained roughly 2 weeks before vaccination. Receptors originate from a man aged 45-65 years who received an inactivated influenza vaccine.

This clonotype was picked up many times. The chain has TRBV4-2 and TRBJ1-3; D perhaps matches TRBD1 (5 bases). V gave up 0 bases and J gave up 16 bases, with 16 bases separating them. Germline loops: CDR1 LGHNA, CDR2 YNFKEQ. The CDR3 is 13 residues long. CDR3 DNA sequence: TGTGCCAGCAGCCAAGAAAAGTGGGCCGCAGGGTATTTT. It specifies CASSQEKWAAGYF.

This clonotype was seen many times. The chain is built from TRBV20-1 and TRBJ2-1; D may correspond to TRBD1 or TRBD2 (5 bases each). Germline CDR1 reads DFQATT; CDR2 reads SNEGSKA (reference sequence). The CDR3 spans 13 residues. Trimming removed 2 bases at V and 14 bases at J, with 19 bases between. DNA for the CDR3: TGCAGTGCTAGATTCCTCCATGGGACCGGGGAGTTCTTC. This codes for CSARFLHGTGEFF.

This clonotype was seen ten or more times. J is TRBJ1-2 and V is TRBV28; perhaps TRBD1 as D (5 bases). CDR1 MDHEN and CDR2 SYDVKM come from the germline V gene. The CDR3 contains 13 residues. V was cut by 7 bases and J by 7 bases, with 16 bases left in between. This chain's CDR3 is CASTSLSGGGYTF. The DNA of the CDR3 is TGTGCCAGCACCTCCTTGTCGGGGGGTGGCTACACCTTC.

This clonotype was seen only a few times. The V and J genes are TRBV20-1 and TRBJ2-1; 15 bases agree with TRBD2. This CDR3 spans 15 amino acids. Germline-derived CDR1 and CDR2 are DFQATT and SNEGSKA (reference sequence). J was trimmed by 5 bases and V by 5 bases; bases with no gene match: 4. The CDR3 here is CSAAGLAGGNNEQFF. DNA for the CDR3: TGCAGTGCTGCTGGACTAGCGGGAGGGAACAATGAGCAGTTCTTC.

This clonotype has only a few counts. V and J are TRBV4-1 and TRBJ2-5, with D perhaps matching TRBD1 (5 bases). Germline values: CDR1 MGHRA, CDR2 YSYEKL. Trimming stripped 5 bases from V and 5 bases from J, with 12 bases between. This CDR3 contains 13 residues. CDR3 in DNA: TGCGCCAGCAGCACCCCAGCAGGGGAGACCCAGTACTTC. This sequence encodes CASSTPAGETQYF.

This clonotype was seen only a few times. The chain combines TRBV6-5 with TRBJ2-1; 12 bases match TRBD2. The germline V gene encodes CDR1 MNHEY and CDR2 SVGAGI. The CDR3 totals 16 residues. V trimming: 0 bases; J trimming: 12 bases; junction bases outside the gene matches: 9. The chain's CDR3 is CASSYSRTSGARGQFF. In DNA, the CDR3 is TGTGCCAGCAGTTACTCGAGGACTAGCGGGGCGCGTGGGCAGTTCTTC.

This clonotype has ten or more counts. The CDR3 region is CAWSLMGVETQYF. The CDR3, as DNA: TGTGCCTGGAGTTTAATGGGTGTTGAGACCCAGTACTTC. The chain is built from TRBV30 and TRBJ2-5; no reliable D call. The CDR3 is 13 amino acids. The V gene's germline CDR1 is GTSNPN and CDR2 SVGIG (reference sequence). Trimming took off 2 bases at V and 5 bases at J, with 12 bases between the two ends.

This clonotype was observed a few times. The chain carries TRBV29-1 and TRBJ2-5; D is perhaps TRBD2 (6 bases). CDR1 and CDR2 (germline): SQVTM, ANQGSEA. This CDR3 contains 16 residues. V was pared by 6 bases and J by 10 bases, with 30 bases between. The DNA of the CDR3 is TGCAGCGTCGGAGGGGTGGGCTGGCAGCCCCCCTCTGACCAGTACTTC. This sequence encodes CSVGGVGWQPPSDQYF. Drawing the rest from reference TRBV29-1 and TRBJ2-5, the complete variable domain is SAVISQKPSRDICQRGTSLTIQCQVDSQVTMMFWYRQQPGQSLTLIATANQGSEATYESGFVIDKFPISRPNLTFSTLTVSNMSPEDSSIYLCSVGGVGWQPPSDQYFGPGTRLLVL.

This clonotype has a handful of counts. CDR3 nucleotide sequence: TGTGCCAGCAGCTTAGGAGCCGGGGAGCTGTTTTTT. This encodes CASSLGAGELFF. The chain employs TRBV5-4 and TRBJ2-2; D not resolved. Germline V gene lookup returns CDR1 SGHNT and CDR2 YYREEE (reference sequence). V lost 2 bases, J lost 6 bases, and 5 bases lay in between. The CDR3 spans 12 residues.

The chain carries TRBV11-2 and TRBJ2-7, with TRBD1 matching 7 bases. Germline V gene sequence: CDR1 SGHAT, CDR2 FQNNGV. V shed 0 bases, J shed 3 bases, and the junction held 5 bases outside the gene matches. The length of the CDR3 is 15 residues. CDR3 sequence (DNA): TGTGCCAGCAGCTTAGATCGACAGGGTAACTACGAGCAGTACTTC. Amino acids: CASSLDRQGNYEQYF.